These T cell receptor beta chains were read from a single sample in a study of cytomegalovirus exposure and HLA in healthy donors. TCRdb's copy holds only in-frame clones and misses some; the assay was immunoSEQ multiplex PCR. The sample has 90,000 to 100,000 clones; 77% are singletons. Sequencing used PBMCs. The source is a female donor in good health and CMV-seronegative. Each CDR3 is given with its conserved first and last residue. D genes are given only for firm matches. The size field is filled for only some rows; it gives once, few, many or a size class.

clone_size: NA
j_call: TRBJ2-3
v_call: TRBV11-2
d_call: TRBD1
cdr3_aa: CASSLDRRTGGTDTQYF
cdr3_nt: TGTGCCAGCAGCTTAGATAGGCGGACAGGGGGCACAGATACGCAGTATTTT

clone_size: NA
j_call: TRBJ1-6
v_call: TRBV7-2
d_call: NA
cdr3_aa: CASSPRQAPGSPLHF
cdr3_nt: TGTGCCAGCAGCCCCCGACAGGCTCCAGGGTCACCCCTCCACTTT

clone_size: NA
j_call: TRBJ2-3
v_call: TRBV2
d_call: NA
cdr3_aa: CANEELGTDTQYF
cdr3_nt: TGTGCCAACGAAGAACTTGGCACAGATACGCAGTATTTT

clone_size: NA
j_call: TRBJ2-5
v_call: TRBV7-9
d_call: TRBD2
cdr3_aa: CASSLAGGRKTQYF
cdr3_nt: TGTGCCAGCAGCTTAGCGGGCGGGAGAAAGACCCAGTACTTC

clone_size: NA
j_call: TRBJ1-5
v_call: TRBV5-1
d_call: TRBD1
cdr3_aa: CASSRDRDQPQHF
cdr3_nt: TGCGCCAGCAGCCGGGACAGGGATCAGCCCCAGCATTTT

clone_size: NA
j_call: TRBJ1-2
v_call: TRBV28
d_call: TRBD1
cdr3_aa: CASSSPGTVGGYTF
cdr3_nt: TGTGCCAGCAGTTCTCCCGGGACAGTCGGTGGCTACACCTTC

clone_size: NA
j_call: TRBJ2-1
v_call: TRBV28
d_call: TRBD1
cdr3_aa: CASRLGGQYNEQFF
cdr3_nt: TGTGCCAGCCGCTTAGGGGGCCAATACAATGAGCAGTTCTTC

clone_size: NA
j_call: TRBJ1-2
v_call: TRBV7-9
d_call: TRBD1
cdr3_aa: CASSTATGPNYGYTF
cdr3_nt: TGTGCCAGCAGCACGGCGACAGGGCCCAACTATGGCTACACCTTC

clone_size: NA
j_call: TRBJ1-6
v_call: TRBV18
d_call: TRBD1
cdr3_aa: CASSQDRGSPLHF
cdr3_nt: TGTGCCAGCTCACAAGACAGGGGTTCACCCCTCCACTTT

clone_size: NA
j_call: TRBJ2-7
v_call: TRBV28
d_call: NA
cdr3_aa: CASSKQGGTYEQYF
cdr3_nt: TGTGCCAGCAGTAAGCAGGGGGGAACCTACGAGCAGTACTTC

clone_size: few
j_call: TRBJ1-3
v_call: TRBV5-1
d_call: NA
cdr3_aa: CASSLGTGQQNTIYF
cdr3_nt: TGCGCCAGCAGCTTGGGAACGGGACAACAAAACACCATATATTTT

clone_size: NA
j_call: TRBJ2-5
v_call: TRBV18
d_call: TRBD1
cdr3_aa: CASSPGQVSAQETQYF
cdr3_nt: TGTGCCAGCTCACCAGGACAGGTTTCCGCCCAAGAGACCCAGTACTTC

clone_size: NA
j_call: TRBJ1-5
v_call: TRBV28
d_call: NA
cdr3_aa: CASSSRREWPQHF
cdr3_nt: TGTGCCAGCAGTTCCCGACGGGAATGGCCCCAGCATTTT

clone_size: NA
j_call: TRBJ1-2
v_call: TRBV7-8
d_call: TRBD1
cdr3_aa: CASSLLSGTGGTIDGYTF
cdr3_nt: TGTGCCAGCAGCTTGCTTAGTGGGACAGGGGGCACAATTGATGGCTACACCTTC

clone_size: NA
j_call: TRBJ1-6
v_call: TRBV27
d_call: TRBD1
cdr3_aa: CASSLSLSTGGNSPLHF
cdr3_nt: TGTGCCAGCAGTTTAAGTTTGTCGACAGGGGGAAATTCACCCCTCCACTTT

clone_size: once
j_call: TRBJ1-3
v_call: TRBV2
d_call: NA
cdr3_aa: CASRFQSSGNTIYF
cdr3_nt: TGTGCCAGCAGATTTCAGTCCTCTGGAAACACCATATATTTT

clone_size: NA
j_call: TRBJ2-7
v_call: TRBV6-1
d_call: NA
cdr3_aa: CASTLLDRTPGEQYF
cdr3_nt: TGTGCCAGCACCCTACTGGACAGAACCCCGGGGGAGCAGTACTTC

clone_size: once
j_call: TRBJ2-1
v_call: TRBV5-1
d_call: TRBD1
cdr3_aa: CASSSRGLAPISYNEQFF
cdr3_nt: TGCGCCAGCAGCTCCAGGGGGTTAGCGCCGATCTCCTACAATGAGCAGTTCTTC

clone_size: few
j_call: TRBJ2-5
v_call: TRBV6-5
d_call: NA
cdr3_aa: CASSRTVQETQYF
cdr3_nt: TGTGCCAGCAGTAGGACAGTCCAAGAGACCCAGTACTTC

clone_size: NA
j_call: TRBJ2-7
v_call: TRBV18
d_call: NA
cdr3_aa: CASSPPTTGSEQYF
cdr3_nt: TGTGCCAGCTCCCCTCCTACTACAGGGAGCGAGCAGTACTTC

clone_size: NA
j_call: TRBJ1-1
v_call: TRBV19
d_call: TRBD1
cdr3_aa: CASSIRTGRVNTEAFF
cdr3_nt: TGTGCCAGTAGTATCCGGACAGGGAGGGTGAACACTGAAGCTTTCTTT

clone_size: NA
j_call: TRBJ2-5
v_call: TRBV7-9
d_call: TRBD2
cdr3_aa: CASSLVTTSGKETQYF
cdr3_nt: TGTGCCAGCAGCTTAGTGACGACTAGCGGTAAAGAGACCCAGTACTTC

clone_size: NA
j_call: TRBJ2-7
v_call: TRBV30
d_call: TRBD1
cdr3_aa: CAWRTTGGYEQYF
cdr3_nt: TGTGCCTGGAGAACGACAGGGGGGTACGAGCAGTACTTC

clone_size: NA
j_call: TRBJ1-1
v_call: TRBV7-8
d_call: NA
cdr3_aa: CASSLRLNTEAFF
cdr3_nt: TGTGCCAGCAGCTTGAGGCTCAACACTGAAGCTTTCTTT

clone_size: NA
j_call: TRBJ2-7
v_call: TRBV7-6
d_call: NA
cdr3_aa: CASSSGSQREQYF
cdr3_nt: TGTGCCAGCAGCTCCGGGTCTCAAAGGGAGCAGTACTTC

clone_size: NA
j_call: TRBJ2-1
v_call: TRBV5-1
d_call: TRBD1
cdr3_aa: CASSFAKGQGGDEQFF
cdr3_nt: TGCGCCAGCAGCTTTGCTAAGGGACAGGGGGGAGATGAGCAGTTCTTC

clone_size: NA
j_call: TRBJ1-3
v_call: TRBV2
d_call: TRBD1
cdr3_aa: CASSDRAGGSGNTIYF
cdr3_nt: TGTGCCAGCAGTGATCGGGCAGGGGGCTCTGGAAACACCATATATTTT

clone_size: NA
j_call: TRBJ2-3
v_call: TRBV5-6
d_call: TRBD2
cdr3_aa: CASRPGSGWGDTQYF
cdr3_nt: TGTGCCAGCAGACCGGGTAGCGGGTGGGGGGATACGCAGTATTTT

clone_size: NA
j_call: TRBJ1-2
v_call: TRBV5-8
d_call: NA
cdr3_aa: CASTTMGARFGYTF
cdr3_nt: TGTGCCAGCACCACGATGGGGGCGCGGTTTGGCTACACCTTC

clone_size: NA
j_call: TRBJ1-3
v_call: TRBV18
d_call: NA
cdr3_aa: CASSPDQGSLGNTIYF
cdr3_nt: TGTGCCAGCTCACCGGATCAGGGAAGCCTTGGAAACACCATATATTTT

clone_size: NA
j_call: TRBJ2-7
v_call: TRBV7-9
d_call: TRBD2
cdr3_aa: CSSSSGFSTSPRTHF
cdr3_nt: TGTTCCAGCAGCTCCGGTTTTTCGACTAGCCCTAGAACCCACTTC

clone_size: NA
j_call: TRBJ2-7
v_call: TRBV27
d_call: TRBD1
cdr3_aa: CASSLWAWDRRSGEQYF
cdr3_nt: TGTGCCAGCAGTCTATGGGCCTGGGACAGGCGCTCAGGGGAGCAGTACTTC

clone_size: NA
j_call: TRBJ2-7
v_call: TRBV11-1
d_call: NA
cdr3_aa: CASSREAGNLYEQYF
cdr3_nt: TGTGCCAGCAGCCGCGAGGCGGGGAATCTTTACGAGCAGTACTTC

clone_size: NA
j_call: TRBJ2-7
v_call: TRBV18
d_call: TRBD2
cdr3_aa: CASSLAAASGGTYEQYF
cdr3_nt: TGTGCCAGCTCACTCGCGGCAGCTAGCGGAGGCACCTACGAGCAGTACTTC

clone_size: few
j_call: TRBJ1-1
v_call: TRBV29-1
d_call: NA
cdr3_aa: CSFEGRGTGTEAFF
cdr3_nt: TGCAGCTTCGAAGGGAGGGGCACGGGCACTGAAGCTTTCTTT

clone_size: few
j_call: TRBJ1-6
v_call: TRBV15
d_call: TRBD1
cdr3_aa: CATRSGGNSPLHF
cdr3_nt: TGTGCCACCAGATCAGGGGGCAATTCACCCCTCCACTTT

clone_size: NA
j_call: TRBJ1-5
v_call: TRBV5-1
d_call: TRBD1
cdr3_aa: CASSSQGDPNQPQHF
cdr3_nt: TGCGCCAGCAGCTCGCAGGGGGATCCGAATCAGCCCCAGCATTTT

clone_size: once
j_call: TRBJ2-3
v_call: TRBV5-1
d_call: TRBD1
cdr3_aa: CASSGGQWTDTQYF
cdr3_nt: TGCGCCAGCAGCGGGGGACAGTGGACAGATACGCAGTATTTT

clone_size: NA
j_call: TRBJ2-2
v_call: TRBV5-4
d_call: NA
cdr3_aa: CASSLYLGSAGELFF
cdr3_nt: TGTGCCAGCAGCTTGTATCTCGGGTCCGCCGGGGAGCTGTTTTTT

clone_size: NA
j_call: TRBJ2-3
v_call: TRBV30
d_call: TRBD2
cdr3_aa: CAWRAGGLLSDTQYF
cdr3_nt: TGTGCCTGGAGGGCGGGGGGGCTTCTGTCAGATACGCAGTATTTT

clone_size: NA
j_call: TRBJ2-5
v_call: TRBV4-1
d_call: NA
cdr3_aa: CASSQEGRSQETQYF
cdr3_nt: TGCGCCAGCAGCCAAGAAGGAAGGAGTCAAGAGACCCAGTACTTC

clone_size: NA
j_call: TRBJ2-7
v_call: TRBV28
d_call: NA
cdr3_aa: CASSLWSGPSYEQYF
cdr3_nt: TGTGCCAGCAGTTTATGGTCAGGGCCATCCTACGAGCAGTACTTC

clone_size: NA
j_call: TRBJ2-7
v_call: TRBV5-6
d_call: TRBD2
cdr3_aa: CASTGEREGTYEQYF
cdr3_nt: TGTGCCAGCACCGGGGAGCGGGAGGGGACCTACGAGCAGTACTTC

clone_size: NA
j_call: TRBJ1-4
v_call: TRBV4-2
d_call: TRBD1
cdr3_aa: CASSRETGETNEKLFF
cdr3_nt: TGTGCCAGCAGCCGGGAGACAGGGGAAACTAATGAAAAACTGTTTTTT

clone_size: once
j_call: TRBJ2-7
v_call: TRBV6-1
d_call: NA
cdr3_aa: CASSKSGHLTYEQYF
cdr3_nt: TGTGCCAGCAGTAAATCGGGACACCTTACCTACGAGCAGTACTTC

clone_size: NA
j_call: TRBJ2-3
v_call: TRBV7-9
d_call: TRBD2
cdr3_aa: CASSRKPRREEEYF
cdr3_nt: TGTGCCAGCAGCCGTAAGCCAAGGCGGGAGGAAGAGTATTTT

clone_size: few
j_call: TRBJ2-7
v_call: TRBV28
d_call: TRBD1
cdr3_aa: CASLGTGSYEQYF
cdr3_nt: TGTGCCAGCCTCGGGACAGGGTCCTACGAGCAGTACTTC

clone_size: NA
j_call: TRBJ1-2
v_call: TRBV2
d_call: NA
cdr3_aa: CASSGDSLYGYTF
cdr3_nt: TGTGCCAGCAGCGGAGACAGCCTCTATGGCTACACCTTC

clone_size: NA
j_call: TRBJ2-1
v_call: TRBV20-1
d_call: NA
cdr3_aa: CSARVGYEQFF
cdr3_nt: TGCAGTGCCCGGGTTGGCTATGAGCAGTTCTTC

clone_size: NA
j_call: TRBJ1-2
v_call: TRBV7-6
d_call: NA
cdr3_aa: CASSLSSAGYGYTF
cdr3_nt: TGTGCCAGCAGCTTATCGAGTGCTGGCTATGGCTACACCTTC